The following is a T cell receptor beta chain sequence with its context. The sample is drawn from a study of blood T cell repertoires in COVID-19. Study at large: Researchers got acute and convalescent COVID-19 samples from the United States, Italy and Spain. The cDNA or gDNA used as material had been derived from T cells, B-cell-depleted T cells, or PBMCs.

Germline V gives CDR1 SEHNR, CDR2 FQNEAQ (reference sequence). The CDR3 extends over 13 amino acids. V lost 4 bases and J 3 bases, leaving 10 bases between the germline ends. In the original analysis: It was from reference gene primer amplification that nucleated cell counts were estimated. Data came from immunoSEQ multiplex PCR; TCRdb stores just in-frame clones and leaves some out. V and J calls and clone size are as listed in that table; D and trimming were resolved from the DNA. The sample yields around 90,000 clones, 85% to 95% seen once. This chain connects TRBV7-9 to TRBJ2-7; a weak D match, TRBD1 (5 bases). This clonotype was sampled from a woman in her sixties with active COVID-19. Sequencing was done on a sample of peripheral blood. In DNA, the CDR3 is TGTGCCAGCAGCTCAGACAGAAACTACGAGCAGTACTTC. Translating it yields CASSSDRNYEQYF.